The rows below give T cell receptor beta chains drawn from one sample of a study of T cell repertoires in cytomegalovirus infection. These TCRs' antigens remain unknown. In TCRdb, the reads were re-called with MiXCR into one record per CDR3 protein. The repertoire includes approximately 910,000 distinct CDR3 sequences, roughly 30% of them detected once, and about 14% sits in the top ten. The source material was cultured CD8+ T cells from PBMCs, sampled from culture after CMV antigen stimulation. The receptors shown here come from a human donor in good health (CMV status not recorded). Some clones in this sample may be carry-over from other donors' samples. Each CDR3 is given with its conserved first and last residue. Fields, in order: J gene, clone size, V gene, D gene, CDR3 DNA, CDR3 protein. The D gene is left open where the match is weak. Rows may omit the clone size; those that give it use once, few, many or a size class.

>TRBJ2-5|.|TRBV4-2|.
TGTGCCAGCAGCCAAGAGGGCGGGGGCCTTCTGGAGACCCAGTACTTC
CASSQEGGGLLETQYF
>TRBJ2-1|few|TRBV29-1|TRBD2
TGCAGCGTTGTGGGGGGGAGAAGCGGGGAGGCTTACAATGAGCAGTTCTTC
CSVVGGRSGEAYNEQFF
>TRBJ2-4|.|TRBV19|.
TGTGCCAGTAGTACTTCCCCCGGACCCTTTGACATTCAGTACTTC
CASSTSPGPFDIQYF
>TRBJ1-2|many|TRBV27|TRBD1
TGTGCCAGCAGTTTATCAGGGACAGGGGTGCGGGGCTACACCTTC
CASSLSGTGVRGYTF
>TRBJ2-5|.|TRBV5-1|TRBD1
TGCGCCAGCAGCTTGACTCCAGGGGGTTTGGAGACCCAGTACTTC
CASSLTPGGLETQYF
>TRBJ1-4|.|TRBV2|TRBD1
TGTGCCAGCAGGATAGGGACAGGGATTGAAAAACTGTTTTTT
CASRIGTGIEKLFF
>TRBJ2-1|.|TRBV5-6|TRBD1
TGTGCCAGCAGCTCCTTACCGGGACAGGGTCGCGATGAGCAGTTCTTC
CASSSLPGQGRDEQFF
>TRBJ1-1|.|TRBV6-6|.
TGTGCCAGCAGTTTCTTAAGACCCGGGACTAAATCCAACTCTCACCACACTGAAGCTTTCTTT
CASSFLRPGTKSNSHHTEAFF
>TRBJ1-1|many|TRBV7-2|.
TGTGCCAGCAGCTTAGCGGCCTGGGGGACTGAAGCTTTCTTT
CASSLAAWGTEAFF
>TRBJ2-7|few|TRBV4-1|.
TGCGCCAGCAGCCAAGAACGGGCGTACGAGCAGTACTTC
CASSQERAYEQYF
>TRBJ2-2|few|TRBV27|.
TGTGCCAGCAGTTCTCCCTGGACAGCCACGAACACCGGGGAGCTGTTTTTT
CASSSPWTATNTGELFF
>TRBJ2-5|many|TRBV7-2|.
TGTGCCAGCAGCCAAGACCCGGGTCTAGAGACCCAGTACTTC
CASSQDPGLETQYF
>TRBJ2-3|few|TRBV9|.
TGTGCCAGCAGCGTAGCTGACAGGTTGACAGATACGCAGTATTTT
CASSVADRLTDTQYF
>TRBJ2-7|many|TRBV5-6|TRBD1
TGTGCCAGCTGGGACAGGGGTATAAACGAGCAGTACTTC
CASWDRGINEQYF
>TRBJ2-3|few|TRBV5-1|TRBD2
TGCGCCAGCAGCGCCAGGACTAGCGGGGGGAAGGATACGCAGTATTTT
CASSARTSGGKDTQYF
>TRBJ2-5|.|TRBV12-3/TRBV12-4|TRBD2
TGTGCCAGCAGGTCTAGCGGGGGTTGGCAAGAGACCCAGTACTTC
CASRSSGGWQETQYF
>TRBJ2-1|.|TRBV10-3|TRBD2
TGTGCCATCAGTGAGTCCGCCAGCGGGGGCTCCTACAATGAGCAGTTCTTC
CAISESASGGSYNEQFF
>TRBJ1-1|few|TRBV7-9|.
TGTGCCAGCAGCTCCCCCACCACAGGTGGGAACACTGAAGCTTTCTTT
CASSSPTTGGNTEAFF
>TRBJ2-2|.|TRBV6-4|.
TGTGCCAGCAGTGACTCTGCGACAAACACCGGGGAGCTGTTTTTT
CASSDSATNTGELFF
>TRBJ2-3|few|TRBV12-3/TRBV12-4|TRBD2
TGTGCCAGCAGTTCCTCCCCGGGACTACACACAGATACGCAGTATTTT
CASSSSPGLHTDTQYF
>TRBJ1-1|.|TRBV5-8|.
TGTGCCAGCATACCAGGGAAAGGCCTTGAAGCTTTCTTT
CASIPGKGLEAFF
>TRBJ2-5|many|TRBV11-3|.
TGTGCCAGCAGCTCCCCAGGATGGGGAGAGACCCAGTACTTC
CASSSPGWGETQYF
>TRBJ2-1|many|TRBV2|TRBD2
TGTGCCAGCAGTGACGGGACTAGCGGGTACAATGAGCAGTTCTTC
CASSDGTSGYNEQFF
>TRBJ2-5|few|TRBV7-8|TRBD2
TGTGCCAGCAGCTTAGTGGGCCGGGGCGGGGAGGGAAAGACCCAGTACTTC
CASSLVGRGGEGKTQYF
>TRBJ2-2|.|TRBV7-9|TRBD1
TGTGCCAGCAGGGACAGACAGGGGCGAACCGGGGAGCTGTTTTTT
CASRDRQGRTGELFF
>TRBJ2-1|.|TRBV7-6|.
TGTGCCAGCAGCCTACTTCCAAAAGGGAGCAATGAGCAGTTCTTC
CASSLLPKGSNEQFF
>TRBJ2-3|.|TRBV2|TRBD1
TGTGCCAGCAGTGAAGGTACAGGGGGCGCATTAGATACGCAGTATTTT
CASSEGTGGALDTQYF
>TRBJ2-7|many|TRBV28|TRBD1
TGTGCCAGCAGATACAGCCTAAGGGACAGCTCCTACGAGCAGTACTTC
CASRYSLRDSSYEQYF
>TRBJ1-5|few|TRBV4-3|.
TGCGCCAGCAGCCAGCACGACAGACCAGGGCAGCCCCAGCATTTT
CASSQHDRPGQPQHF
>TRBJ2-4|.|TRBV6-6|.
TGTGCCAGCAGTTACTCGAAAGACAATTTAGCCAAAAACATTCAGTACTTC
CASSYSKDNLAKNIQYF
>TRBJ1-1|many|TRBV19|.
TGTGCCAGTAGTTCGGGGGTGGTTGCTGAAGCTTTCTTT
CASSSGVVAEAFF
>TRBJ2-1|many|TRBV28|.
TGTGCCAGCAGTTCGGACAGCTTATACAATGAGCAGTTCTTC
CASSSDSLYNEQFF
>TRBJ2-5|.|TRBV7-6|.
TGTGCCAGCAGCTGGATGGGCCGAGGGGAGACCCAGTACTTC
CASSWMGRGETQYF
>TRBJ1-1|.|TRBV7-9|TRBD1
TGTGCCAGCAGCTCTTCAGGGGGGGTCACTGAAGCTTTCTTT
CASSSSGGVTEAFF
>TRBJ2-1|.|TRBV12-3/TRBV12-4|.
TGTGCCAGCAGACAGGCGGGGACAGAAAGACCCTACAATGAGCAGTTCTTC
CASRQAGTERPYNEQFF
>TRBJ1-2|.|TRBV10-3|.
TGTGCCATCAGTGACCACGGCAGGGCTAACTATGGCTACACCTTC
CAISDHGRANYGYTF
>TRBJ1-5|.|TRBV6-6|.
TGTGCCAGCAGTTACCCGGACGGCGGGATGCATTTT
CASSYPDGGMHF
>TRBJ2-1|.|TRBV15|.
TGTGCCTCCGCGGGTTCGGACACGTACAATGAGCAGTTCTTC
CASAGSDTYNEQFF
>TRBJ2-7|once|TRBV20-1|TRBD2
TGCAGTGCTAGAGAAAGACTAGCGATCTACGAGCAGTACTTC
CSARERLAIYEQYF